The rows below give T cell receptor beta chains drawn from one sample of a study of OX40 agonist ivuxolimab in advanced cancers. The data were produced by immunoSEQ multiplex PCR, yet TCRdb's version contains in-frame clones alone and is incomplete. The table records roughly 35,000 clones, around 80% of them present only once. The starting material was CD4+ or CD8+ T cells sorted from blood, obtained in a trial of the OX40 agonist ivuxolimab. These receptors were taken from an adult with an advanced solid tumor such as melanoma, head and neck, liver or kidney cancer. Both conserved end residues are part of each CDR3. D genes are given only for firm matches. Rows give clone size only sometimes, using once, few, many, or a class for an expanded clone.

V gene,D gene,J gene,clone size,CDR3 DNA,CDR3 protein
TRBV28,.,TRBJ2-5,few,TGTGCCAGCAGTTTTAGGGGAGTCGGCGAGACCCAGTACTTC,CASSFRGVGETQYF
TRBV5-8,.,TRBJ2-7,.,TGTGCCAGCAGCTTGCAGGGATCCTACGAGCAGTACTTC,CASSLQGSYEQYF
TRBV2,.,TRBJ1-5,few,TGTGCCAGCAGTGAGGAAAGGGGTCATCAGCCCCAGCATTTT,CASSEERGHQPQHF
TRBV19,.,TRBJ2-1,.,TGTGCCAGTAGTATAGCCCTCTACAATGAGCAGTTCTTC,CASSIALYNEQFF
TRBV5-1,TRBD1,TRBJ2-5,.,TGCGCCAGCAGCTGGGGACAGGGGGCAGAGACCCAGTACTTC,CASSWGQGAETQYF
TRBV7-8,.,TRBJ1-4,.,TGTGCCAGCAGCTCCGCGGGGCTTAATGAAAAACTGTTTTTT,CASSSAGLNEKLFF
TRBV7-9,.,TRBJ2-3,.,TGTGCCAGCAGGAGGGGGGCAGATACGCAGTATTTT,CASRRGADTQYF
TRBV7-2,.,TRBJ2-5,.,TGTGCCAGCAGCTTAACTTGGGGAACCCAGTACTTC,CASSLTWGTQYF
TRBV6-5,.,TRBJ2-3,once,TGTGCCAGCAGTGAGAATACAGATACGCAGTATTTT,CASSENTDTQYF
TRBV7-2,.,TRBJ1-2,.,TGTGCCAGCAGCCGATCTGACGGCGTGATAGGCTACACCTTC,CASSRSDGVIGYTF
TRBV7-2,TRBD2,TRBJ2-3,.,TGTGCCAGCAGCTTTAGCGGGGGGGCCTGGATCGCAGATACGCAGTATTTT,CASSFSGGAWIADTQYF
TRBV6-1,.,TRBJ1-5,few,TGTGCCAGCAGAAATCCGGGGGGCGGCCAGCCCCAGCATTTT,CASRNPGGGQPQHF
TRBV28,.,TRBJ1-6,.,TGTGCCAGCAGTTCCGGGCTGTCACCCCTCCACTTT,CASSSGLSPLHF
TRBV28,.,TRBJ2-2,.,TGTGCCAGCAGTTTATTTGGGGGCACCGGGGAGCTGTTTTTT,CASSLFGGTGELFF
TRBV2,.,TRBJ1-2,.,TGTGCCAGCAGGAGGGACACCGGGGGGGTCTATGGCTACACCTTC,CASRRDTGGVYGYTF
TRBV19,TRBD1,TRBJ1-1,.,TGTGCCAGTAGTAAACGGGACAGGGGGTTAATGAACACTGAAGCTTTCTTT,CASSKRDRGLMNTEAFF
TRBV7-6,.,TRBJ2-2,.,TGTGCCAGCAGCCCTACCAACACCGGGGAGCTGTTTTTT,CASSPTNTGELFF
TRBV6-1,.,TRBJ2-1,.,TGTGCCAGCAGTGATGGGACCCACAATGAGCAGTTCTTC,CASSDGTHNEQFF
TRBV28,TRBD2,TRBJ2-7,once,TGTGCCAGCAAGGGAGCGGGAGGTAAATACGAGCAGTACTTC,CASKGAGGKYEQYF
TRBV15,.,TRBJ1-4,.,TGTGCCACCAGCAGAGGTGAGGGGCGAAGGGAAAAACTGTTTTTT,CATSRGEGRREKLFF
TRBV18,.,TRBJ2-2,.,TGTGCCAGCTCACCGTACACCGGGGAGCTGTTTTTT,CASSPYTGELFF
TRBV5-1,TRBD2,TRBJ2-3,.,TGCGCCAGCAGCCTGATTCCTACTAGCGGGAGTGATACGCAGTATTTT,CASSLIPTSGSDTQYF
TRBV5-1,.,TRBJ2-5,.,TGCGCCAGCAGCTTGGGTCCGTTAGAGACCCAGTACTTC,CASSLGPLETQYF
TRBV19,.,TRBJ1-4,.,TGTGCCAGCGAGGACAGATGGAATGAAAAACTGTTTTTT,CASEDRWNEKLFF
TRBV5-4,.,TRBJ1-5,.,TGTGCCAGCAGCTGGGGGAGCAATCAGCCCCAGCATTTT,CASSWGSNQPQHF
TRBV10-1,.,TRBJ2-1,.,TGCGCCAGCAGTGAGTCGGGGCGGGGTGAGCAGTTCTTC,CASSESGRGEQFF
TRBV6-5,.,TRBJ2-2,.,TGTGCCAGCAGTGTGGTATCTACTAACACCGGGGAGCTGTTTTTT,CASSVVSTNTGELFF
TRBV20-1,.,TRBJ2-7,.,TGCAGTGTACAGGGTACCTACGAGCAGTACTTC,CSVQGTYEQYF
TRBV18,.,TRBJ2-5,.,TGTGCCAGCTCACAGGGTTTCCAAGAGACCCAGTACTTC,CASSQGFQETQYF
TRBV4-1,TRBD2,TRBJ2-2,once,TGCGCCAGCAGCCAAGATGGCGGGAGGGTCGCGAACACCGGGGAGCTGTTTTTT,CASSQDGGRVANTGELFF
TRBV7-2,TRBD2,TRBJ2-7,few,TGTGCCAGCAGCTACTTAGCGGGAAGCTACGAGCAGTACTTC,CASSYLAGSYEQYF
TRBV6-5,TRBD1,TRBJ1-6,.,TGTGCCAGCAGTCGACAGGGGAGGTTGAATTCACCCCTCCACTTT,CASSRQGRLNSPLHF
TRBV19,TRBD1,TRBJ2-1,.,TGTGCCAGTAGTTCCGGGCGGACAGGATACAATGAGCAGTTCTTC,CASSSGRTGYNEQFF